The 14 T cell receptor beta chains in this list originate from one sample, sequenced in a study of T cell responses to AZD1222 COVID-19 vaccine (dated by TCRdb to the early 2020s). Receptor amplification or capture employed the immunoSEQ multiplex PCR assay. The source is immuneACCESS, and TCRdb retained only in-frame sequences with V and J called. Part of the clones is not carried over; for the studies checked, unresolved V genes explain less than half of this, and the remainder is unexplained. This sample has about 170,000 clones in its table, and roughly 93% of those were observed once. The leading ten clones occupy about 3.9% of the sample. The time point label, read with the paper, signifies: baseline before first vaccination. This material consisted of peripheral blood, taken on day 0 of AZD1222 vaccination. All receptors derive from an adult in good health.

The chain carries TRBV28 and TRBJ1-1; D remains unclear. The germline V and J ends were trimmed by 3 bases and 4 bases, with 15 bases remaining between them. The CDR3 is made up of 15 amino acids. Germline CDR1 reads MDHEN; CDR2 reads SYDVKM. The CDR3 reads CASSFIVGMGTEAFF. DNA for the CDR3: TGTGCCAGCAGTTTTATCGTCGGGATGGGCACTGAAGCTTTCTTT.

The CDR3 DNA sequence: TGTGCCAGCAGTTTACGGACTAGCGGGAGTAGGTATGAGCAGTTCTTC. Amino acid sequence: CASSLRTSGSRYEQFF. V usage is TRBV27 and J usage is TRBJ2-1; the match to TRBD2 covers 13 bases. Germline V gene sequence: CDR1 MNHEY, CDR2 SMNVEV (reference sequence). The CDR3 contains 16 residues. The V and J ends lost 2 bases and 8 bases, in that order; junction bases with no gene match: 6.

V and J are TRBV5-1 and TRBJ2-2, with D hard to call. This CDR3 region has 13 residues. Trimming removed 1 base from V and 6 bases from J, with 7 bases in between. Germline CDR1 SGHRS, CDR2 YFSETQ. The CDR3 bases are TGCGCCAGCAGCTTGAAACTCCCCGGGGAGCTGTTTTTT. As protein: CASSLKLPGELFF.

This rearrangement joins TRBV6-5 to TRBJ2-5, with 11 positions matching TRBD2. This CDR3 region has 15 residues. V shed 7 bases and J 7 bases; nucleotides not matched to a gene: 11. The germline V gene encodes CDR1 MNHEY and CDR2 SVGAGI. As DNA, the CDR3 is TGTGCCAGCATGAGGACTAGCGGGTCCCCTATGACCCAGTACTTC. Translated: CASMRTSGSPMTQYF.

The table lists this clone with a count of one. DNA of the CDR3: TGTGCCAGCAGCTTAACTGGGGCAGGGCAATTGGGCTACACCTTC. Its protein is CASSLTGAGQLGYTF. The chain recombines TRBV13 with TRBJ1-2, with a possible D match to TRBD1 (5 bases). Deletions cut 2 bases from V and 8 bases from J, with 18 bases between. Germline assignment: CDR1 PRHDT and CDR2 FYEKMQ (reference sequence). CDR3 length: 15 amino acids.

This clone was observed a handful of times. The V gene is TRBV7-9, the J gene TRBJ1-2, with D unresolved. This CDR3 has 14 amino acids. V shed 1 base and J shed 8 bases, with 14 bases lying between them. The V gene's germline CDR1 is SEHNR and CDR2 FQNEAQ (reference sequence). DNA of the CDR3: TGTGCCAGCAGCTTAGAGGGCAGCCAACGGGGCTACACCTTC. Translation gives CASSLEGSQRGYTF.

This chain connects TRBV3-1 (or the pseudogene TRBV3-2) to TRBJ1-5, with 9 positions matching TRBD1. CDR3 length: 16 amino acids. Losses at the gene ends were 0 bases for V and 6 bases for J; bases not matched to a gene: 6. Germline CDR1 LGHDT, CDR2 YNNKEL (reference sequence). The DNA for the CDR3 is TGTGCCAGCAGCCAAGAAAATGGACAGGGGACTCAGCCCCAGCATTTT. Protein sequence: CASSQENGQGTQPQHF.

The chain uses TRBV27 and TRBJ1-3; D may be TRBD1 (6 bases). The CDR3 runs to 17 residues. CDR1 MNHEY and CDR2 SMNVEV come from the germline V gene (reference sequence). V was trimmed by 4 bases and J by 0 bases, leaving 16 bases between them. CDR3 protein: CASSSMQGRGSGNTIYF. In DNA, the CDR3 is TGTGCCAGCAGTTCGATGCAGGGGAGAGGCTCTGGAAACACCATATATTTT.

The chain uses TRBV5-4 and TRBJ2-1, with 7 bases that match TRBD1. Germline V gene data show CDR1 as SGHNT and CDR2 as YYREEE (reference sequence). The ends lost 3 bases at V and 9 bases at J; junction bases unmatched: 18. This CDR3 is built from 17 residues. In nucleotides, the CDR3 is TGTGCCAGCAGCTCGCGAATCAGGGGGTCAGCTTCGGGTGAGCAGTTCTTC. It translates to CASSSRIRGSASGEQFF.

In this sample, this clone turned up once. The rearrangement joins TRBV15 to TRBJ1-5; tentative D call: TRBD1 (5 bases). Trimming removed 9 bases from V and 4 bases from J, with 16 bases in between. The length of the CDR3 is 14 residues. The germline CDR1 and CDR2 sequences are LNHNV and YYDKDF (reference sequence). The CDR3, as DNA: TGTGCCACGGGGCCGGGACTGATAAATCAGCCCCAGCATTTT. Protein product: CATGPGLINQPQHF.

The CDR3, as DNA: TGCACCAGCAGCCACTCCCTAACCTTCTTCTACAATGAGCAGTTCTTC. Its translation is CTSSHSLTFFYNEQFF. The chain joins TRBV1 to TRBJ2-1; no check of the table's D call, TRBD2, against the DNA was made. TRBV1 is tagged as a pseudogene. CDR3 length: 16 amino acids.

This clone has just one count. The CDR3 bases are TGCGCCAGCAGTGAGCCGCATAGCAATCAGCCCCAGCATTTT. It encodes CASSEPHSNQPQHF. The V call is TRBV10-2, the J call TRBJ1-5; the D is unclear. The CDR3 loop spans 14 amino acids. Trimming pared 2 bases from V and 0 bases from J, leaving 5 bases between. Germline values: CDR1 WSHSY, CDR2 SAAADI.

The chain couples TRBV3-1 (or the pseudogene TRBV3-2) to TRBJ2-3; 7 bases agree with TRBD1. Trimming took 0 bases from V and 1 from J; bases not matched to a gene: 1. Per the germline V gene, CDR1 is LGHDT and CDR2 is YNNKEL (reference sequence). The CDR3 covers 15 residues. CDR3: CASSQDTGGTDTQYF. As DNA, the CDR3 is TGTGCCAGCAGCCAAGACACAGGGGGCACAGATACGCAGTATTTT.

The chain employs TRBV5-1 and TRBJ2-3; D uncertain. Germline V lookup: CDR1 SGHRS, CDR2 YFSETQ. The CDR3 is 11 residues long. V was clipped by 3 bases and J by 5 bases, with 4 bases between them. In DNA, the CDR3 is TGCGCCAGCAGCTCGAGAGATACGCAGTATTTT. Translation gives CASSSRDTQYF.